What follows describes a single T cell receptor (beta chain). This clonotype was found many times. The specificity of this receptor is unknown. No clone much larger than this one lies a single base away; base qualities are absent. The source of the sample is a study of CDR3 diversity in severe acne (dated by TCRdb to the late 2010s). Library prep was done by PCR. The sequencer was an Illumina HiSeq 2000. TCRdb reworked the public reads: Q25 trimming with fastp, MiXCR clone assembly, productive beta chains retained. Rows are combined by CDR3 protein, so each entry shows the most common genes and DNA. The sample yields tens of thousands of distinct CDR3 sequences; under 65% were counted once. Of the sample, approximately 15% is held by the ten largest clones. Counted from cysteine to phenylalanine, this CDR3 has 13 amino acids. Only the CDR3 portion is preserved as DNA: 39 bases, with reading frame beginning at the first base. The germline V gene supplies CDR1 ENHRY and CDR2 SYGVKD. V was cut back by 7 bases and J by 4 bases, leaving a gap of 13 bases between them.

The rearrangement joined TRBV10-3 to TRBJ2-5; the D call could be TRBD1 or TRBD2, with each sharing 5 bases. The TCR sequence derives from a male donor in good health, without acne. Sequenced sample: blood. Here the CDR3 is given as CAIKARDGETQYF. The bases are TGTGCCATCAAAGCGAGGGACGGAGAGACCCAGTACTTC.